These T cell receptor beta chains were read from a single sample in a study of human T cells and chemical hapten exposure. Each CDR3 protein is one row after TCRdb ran MiXCR on the RACE reads. The table includes about 69,000 distinct CDR3 sequences, around 10% detected once. The sample in question was whole blood, obtained in connection with sensitization to the hapten diphenylcyclopropenone (DPC). The receptors derive from a woman aged 45-60 years with alopecia areata. Some clones in this sample may be carry-over from other donors' samples. The CDR3 runs from the conserved cysteine through the conserved F or W. The order of the fields is D gene, J gene, V gene, clone size, CDR3 protein, CDR3 DNA. A D gene is named only where the DNA matches it firmly. Clone size appears in some rows only: once, few, many, or a class for an expanded clone.

TRBD2 | TRBJ2-7 | TRBV20-1 | many | CSARVGGVEQYF | TGCAGTGCTAGAGTGGGGGGGGTCGAGCAGTACTTC
TRBD2 | TRBJ2-2 | TRBV5-8 | many | CASSLVGGRNTGELFF | TGTGCCAGCAGCTTGGTTGGCGGGAGGAACACCGGGGAGCTGTTTTTT
TRBD2 | TRBJ2-7 | TRBV11-2 | many | CASSWWEGRASEQYF | TGTGCCAGCAGCTGGTGGGAGGGCCGGGCCTCCGAGCAGTACTTC
NA | TRBJ2-3 | TRBV2 | NA | CASSNWVVGTQYF | TGTGCCAGCAGTAACTGGGTTGTTGGTACGCAGTATTTT
NA | TRBJ2-5 | TRBV28 | NA | CASSLPRGGLAQETQYF | TGTGCCAGCAGTTTACCCAGGGGGGGGCTAGCGCAAGAGACCCAGTACTTC
NA | TRBJ2-3 | TRBV7-9 | many | CGLGGGSTDTQYF | TGTGGGCTGGGAGGGGGTAGCACAGATACGCAGTATTTT
TRBD1 | TRBJ2-3 | TRBV29-1 | many | CSVEPTGTGGDTQYF | TGCAGCGTTGAACCCACCGGGACAGGCGGAGATACGCAGTATTTT
NA | TRBJ2-5 | TRBV11-2 | NA | CASSLVDQETQYF | TGTGCCAGCAGCTTAGTCGACCAAGAGACCCAGTACTTC
NA | TRBJ2-1 | TRBV20-1 | NA | CSARDQKRGPGNEQFF | TGCAGTGCTAGGGATCAAAAACGGGGTCCAGGCAATGAGCAGTTCTTC
TRBD2 | TRBJ2-7 | TRBV19 | NA | CASTTSGRGEQYF | TGTGCCAGTACGACTAGCGGGAGAGGCGAGCAGTACTTC
TRBD1 | TRBJ2-3 | TRBV5-5 | many | CASRSGTGVSTDTQYF | TGTGCCAGCAGGTCCGGGACAGGGGTCAGCACAGATACGCAGTATTTT
NA | TRBJ2-2 | TRBV29-1 | NA | CSVDQGYTGELFF | TGCAGCGTTGATCAGGGATACACCGGGGAGCTGTTTTTT
NA | TRBJ1-1 | TRBV11-2 | many | CASSFGPKGTEAFF | TGTGCCAGCAGCTTCGGCCCCAAGGGCACTGAAGCTTTCTTT
NA | TRBJ2-1 | TRBV7-9 | many | CASSLVGVLIEQFF | TGTGCCAGCAGCTTAGTCGGAGTTTTGATTGAGCAGTTCTTC
NA | TRBJ1-5 | TRBV5-8 | many | CASSYSNQPQHF | TGTGCCAGCAGCTATAGCAATCAGCCCCAGCATTTT
NA | TRBJ2-3 | TRBV14 | few | CASSQAGAVTDTQYF | TGTGCCAGCAGCCAAGCGGGAGCGGTCACAGATACGCAGTATTTT
NA | TRBJ2-3 | TRBV29-1 | many | CSAVPTDTQYF | TGCAGCGCCGTCCCGACAGATACGCAGTATTTT
NA | TRBJ2-2 | TRBV28 | many | CASMEGANPWGELFF | TGTGCCAGCATGGAAGGGGCCAACCCATGGGGGGAGCTGTTTTTT
TRBD2 | TRBJ2-4 | TRBV3-1 | many | CASSQEASGAQSF | TGTGCCAGCAGCCAAGAGGCTAGCGGGGCCCAGAGTTTC
NA | TRBJ2-6 | TRBV5-1 | many | CASSLVLGPSSGANVLTF | TGCGCCAGCAGCTTGGTTCTGGGCCCTAGCTCTGGGGCCAACGTCCTGACTTTC
NA | TRBJ2-6 | TRBV5-1 | NA | CASSLGSRSGANVLTF | TGCGCCAGCAGCTTAGGAAGCAGGTCTGGGGCCAACGTCCTGACTTTC
TRBD1 | TRBJ2-1 | TRBV29-1 | NA | CSVGTGPYNEQFF | TGCAGCGTCGGGACAGGGCCGTACAATGAGCAGTTCTTC
NA | TRBJ2-5 | TRBV2 | many | CASREVKETQYF | TGTGCCAGTAGGGAGGTGAAAGAGACCCAGTACTTC
NA | TRBJ1-2 | TRBV30 | few | CAWSVKITEHVGDYGYTF | TGTGCCTGGAGTGTAAAGATTACAGAGCACGTAGGGGACTATGGCTACACCTTC
NA | TRBJ2-1 | TRBV19 | many | CASSNGGPGDNEQFF | TGTGCCAGTAGTAATGGGGGCCCAGGGGACAATGAGCAGTTCTTC
NA | TRBJ1-1 | TRBV7-9 | many | CASSSPVRNTEAFF | TGTGCCAGCAGCTCACCGGTCAGGAACACTGAAGCTTTCTTT
NA | TRBJ1-3 | TRBV11-2 | many | CASSLAGIPSGNTIYF | TGTGCCAGCAGCTTAGCCGGGATTCCCTCTGGAAACACCATATATTTT
NA | TRBJ2-3 | TRBV29-1 | NA | CSVEGVVSTDTQYF | TGCAGCGTTGAAGGGGTAGTGAGCACAGATACGCAGTATTTT
NA | TRBJ1-3 | TRBV5-8 | few | CASRDTGSSGNTIYF | TGTGCCAGCAGAGATACCGGGAGCTCTGGAAACACCATATATTTT
NA | TRBJ1-4 | TRBV6-5 | many | CASSYSSGEKLFF | TGTGCCAGCAGTTACTCGAGCGGGGAAAAACTGTTTTTT
NA | TRBJ2-1 | TRBV18 | many | CASSPRVSGDEQFF | TGTGCCAGCTCACCCCGAGTCTCGGGCGATGAGCAGTTCTTC
TRBD2 | TRBJ2-1 | TRBV7-9 | many | CASSSTSGPFWNEQFF | TGTGCCAGCAGCTCCACTAGCGGACCCTTTTGGAATGAGCAGTTCTTC
NA | TRBJ1-6 | TRBV3-1 | few | CASSRSGLPNSPLHF | TGTGCCAGCAGCCGTTCAGGACTTCCGAATTCACCCCTCCACTTT
TRBD1 | TRBJ1-6 | TRBV6-5 | NA | CASSRDRESNSPLHF | TGTGCCAGCAGTCGGGACAGGGAAAGTAATTCACCCCTCCACTTT
NA | TRBJ1-4 | TRBV6-1 | few | CASSDRWGHEKLFF | TGTGCCAGCAGTGACAGGTGGGGCCATGAAAAACTGTTTTTT
NA | TRBJ2-2 | TRBV29-1 | many | CSVEGQVGGGELFF | TGCAGCGTTGAAGGACAGGTTGGCGGAGGGGAGCTGTTTTTT
NA | TRBJ2-7 | TRBV6-2/TRBV6-3 | many | CASSHGKGPEQYF | TGTGCCAGCAGCCACGGGAAGGGCCCCGAGCAGTACTTC
NA | TRBJ1-1 | TRBV20-1 | many | CSARFGGTTEAFF | TGCAGTGCTAGATTTGGAGGGACCACTGAAGCTTTCTTT
NA | TRBJ1-3 | TRBV7-6 | NA | CASSTGRQRSGNTIYF | TGTGCCAGCAGCACCGGACGGCAACGCTCTGGAAACACCATATATTTT
NA | TRBJ2-7 | TRBV11-2 | NA | CASSLIGRKVGDPYEQYF | TGTGCCAGCAGCTTGATTGGGAGAAAAGTGGGGGACCCCTACGAGCAGTACTTC
TRBD1 | TRBJ1-6 | TRBV20-1 | many | CSARVGQGVSPLHF | TGCAGTGCTAGAGTGGGACAGGGGGTTTCACCCCTCCACTTT
TRBD2 | TRBJ2-2 | TRBV10-2 | few | CASSAREGPTGELFF | TGCGCCAGCAGTGCCCGGGAGGGCCCCACCGGGGAGCTGTTTTTT
TRBD2 | TRBJ2-7 | TRBV28 | NA | CASNNPGLAPYEQYF | TGTGCCAGCAACAATCCCGGACTAGCGCCCTACGAGCAGTACTTC
TRBD2 | TRBJ2-7 | TRBV18 | many | CASSGGPAGDEQYF | TGTGCCAGCTCAGGGGGGCCAGCGGGAGACGAGCAGTACTTC
TRBD2 | TRBJ2-1 | TRBV11-3 | many | CASSRRTSGRRDEQFF | TGTGCCAGCAGCCGCCGGACTAGCGGAAGACGGGATGAGCAGTTCTTC
TRBD1 | TRBJ1-1 | TRBV11-2 | NA | CASRPSFRGGTEAFF | TGTGCCAGCAGACCATCATTCAGGGGGGGGACTGAAGCTTTCTTT
TRBD2 | TRBJ2-1 | TRBV5-1 | few | CASSIGLANEQFF | TGCGCCAGCAGCATTGGACTAGCGAATGAGCAGTTCTTC
NA | TRBJ1-1 | TRBV2 | many | CASRRQVAFF | TGTGCCAGCAGAAGACAGGTGGCTTTCTTT
TRBD1 | TRBJ1-4 | TRBV5-1 | NA | CASSLGQANEKLFF | TGCGCCAGCAGCCTGGGACAGGCTAATGAAAAACTGTTTTTT
TRBD1 | TRBJ2-7 | TRBV12-3/TRBV12-4 | NA | CASSFRDRGEQYF | TGTGCCAGCAGTTTTCGGGACAGGGGCGAGCAGTACTTC
NA | TRBJ2-6 | TRBV6-5 | few | CASSYSSGANVLTF | TGTGCCAGCAGTTACAGCTCTGGGGCCAACGTCCTGACTTTC
TRBD2 | TRBJ2-3 | TRBV29-1 | few | CSVGGAGADTQYF | TGCAGCGTCGGGGGGGCGGGCGCAGATACGCAGTATTTT
NA | TRBJ1-6 | TRBV3-1 | NA | CASSQTDRNSPLHF | TGTGCCAGCAGCCAGACGGATAGGAATTCACCCCTCCACTTT
NA | TRBJ1-2 | TRBV6-5 | many | CASSYSRGSNYGYTF | TGTGCCAGCAGTTACTCGCGAGGGAGTAACTATGGCTACACCTTC
TRBD1 | TRBJ1-3 | TRBV9 | NA | CASSAGTGLTTIYF | TGTGCCAGCAGCGCCGGGACAGGGCTCACCACCATATATTTT
NA | TRBJ1-3 | TRBV5-4 | few | CASSLSVGNTIYF | TGTGCCAGCAGCTTATCAGTCGGAAACACCATATATTTT
NA | TRBJ1-6 | TRBV5-1 | few | CASSSPQGLKDSPLHF | TGCGCCAGCAGCTCCCCGCAGGGGTTAAAGGATTCACCCCTCCACTTT
NA | TRBJ1-5 | TRBV28 | NA | CASIPGGGTPLGAQHF | TGTGCCAGCATCCCAGGAGGGGGGACGCCGTTAGGGGCCCAGCATTTT
NA | TRBJ1-1 | TRBV21-1 | few | CASSPVGNTEAFF | TGTGCCAGCAGCCCCGTCGGGAACACTGAAGCTTTCTTT